This TCR beta chain was recovered during a study of blood T cell repertoires in COVID-19. Across the study: Whether acute or convalescent, the COVID-19 samples came from the United States, Italy and Spain. T cells, B-cell-depleted T cells, or PBMCs provided the cDNA or gDNA that served as material.

Using immunoSEQ multiplex PCR, the repertoire was profiled, and TCRdb retains in-frame clones only, with some absent. The data contain 55,000 to 80,000 clones, 70% to 85% of them singletons. This CDR3 has 16 amino acids. CDR1 is KGHSH and CDR2 is LQKENI in the germline V gene. V gave up 1 base and J gave up 0 bases, with 12 bases separating them. Sample: peripheral blood. The gene calls are TRBV18 and TRBJ1-2, with D unresolved. This clonotype was obtained from a man older than 75 with active COVID-19. The CDR3 DNA sequence: TGTGCCAGCTCACCACAATTAGCAGAGGCTAACTATGGCTACACCTTC. Residues: CASSPQLAEANYGYTF.